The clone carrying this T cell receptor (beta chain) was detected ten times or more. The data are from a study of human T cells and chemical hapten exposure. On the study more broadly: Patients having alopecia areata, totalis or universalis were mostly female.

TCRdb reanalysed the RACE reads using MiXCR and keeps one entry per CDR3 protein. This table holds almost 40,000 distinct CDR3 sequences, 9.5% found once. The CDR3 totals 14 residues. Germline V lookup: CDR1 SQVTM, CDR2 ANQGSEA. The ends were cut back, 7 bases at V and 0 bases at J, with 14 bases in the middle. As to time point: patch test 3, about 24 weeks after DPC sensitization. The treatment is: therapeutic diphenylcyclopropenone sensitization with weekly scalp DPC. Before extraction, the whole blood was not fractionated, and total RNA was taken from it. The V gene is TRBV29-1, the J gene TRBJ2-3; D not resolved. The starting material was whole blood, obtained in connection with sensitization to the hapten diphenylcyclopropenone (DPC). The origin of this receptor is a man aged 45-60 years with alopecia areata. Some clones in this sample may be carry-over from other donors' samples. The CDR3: CSAVGKLSTDTQYF. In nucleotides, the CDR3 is TGCAGCGCCGTCGGTAAACTCAGCACAGATACGCAGTATTTT.